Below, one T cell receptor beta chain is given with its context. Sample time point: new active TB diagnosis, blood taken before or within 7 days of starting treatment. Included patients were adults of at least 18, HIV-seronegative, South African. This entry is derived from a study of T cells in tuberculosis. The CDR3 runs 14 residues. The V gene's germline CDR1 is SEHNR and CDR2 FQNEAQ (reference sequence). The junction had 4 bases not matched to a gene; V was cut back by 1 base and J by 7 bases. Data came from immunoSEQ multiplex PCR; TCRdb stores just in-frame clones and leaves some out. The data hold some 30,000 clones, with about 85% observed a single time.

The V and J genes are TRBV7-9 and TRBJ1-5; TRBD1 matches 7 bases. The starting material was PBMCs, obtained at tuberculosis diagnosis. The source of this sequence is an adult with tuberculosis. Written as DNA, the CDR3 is TGTGCCAGCAGCTTAGGGACAGGAAAGCAGCCCCAGCATTTT. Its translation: CASSLGTGKQPQHF.